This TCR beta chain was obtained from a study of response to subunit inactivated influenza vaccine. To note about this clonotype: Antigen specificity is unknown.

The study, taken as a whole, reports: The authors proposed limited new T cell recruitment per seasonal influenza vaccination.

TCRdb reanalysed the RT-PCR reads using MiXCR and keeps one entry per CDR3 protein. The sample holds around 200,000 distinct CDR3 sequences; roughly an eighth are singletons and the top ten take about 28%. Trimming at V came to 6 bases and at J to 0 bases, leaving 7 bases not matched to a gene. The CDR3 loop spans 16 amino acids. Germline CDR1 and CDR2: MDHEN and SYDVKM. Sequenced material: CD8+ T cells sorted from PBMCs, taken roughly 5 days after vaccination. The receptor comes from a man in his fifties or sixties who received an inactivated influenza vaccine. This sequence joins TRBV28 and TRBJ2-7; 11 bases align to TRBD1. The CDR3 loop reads CASSYPGTGGSYEQYF. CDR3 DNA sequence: TGTGCCAGCAGCTACCCAGGGACAGGGGGCTCCTACGAGCAGTACTTC.